These T cell receptor beta chains were read from a single sample in a study of human T cells and chemical hapten exposure. One entry per CDR3 protein results from TCRdb running MiXCR on the RACE reads. Among around 100,000 distinct CDR3 sequences, about 10% were seen once, and the ten largest hold around 3.6%. Material: whole blood, obtained in connection with sensitization to the hapten diphenylcyclopropenone (DPC). The source of these receptors is a woman aged 40 to 50 with alopecia areata. Some clones in this sample may be carry-over from other donors' samples. CDR3s include the opening cysteine and the closing phenylalanine or tryptophan. Each record gives: clone size, V gene, D gene, J gene, CDR3 DNA, CDR3 protein. The D gene is left open where the match is weak. Rows give clone size only sometimes, using once, few, many, or a class for an expanded clone.

.	TRBV28	TRBD1	TRBJ2-5	TGTGCCAGCAGGGAGGACAGGGCTTACCAAGAGACCCAGTACTTC	CASREDRAYQETQYF
many	TRBV6-2/TRBV6-3	.	TRBJ2-1	TGTGCCAGCAGTTCACAGGGTACTGAGCAGTTCTTC	CASSSQGTEQFF
many	TRBV18	TRBD1	TRBJ1-1	TGTGCCAGCTCACAACACCCGGGACAGGCGAACACTGAAGCTTTCTTT	CASSQHPGQANTEAFF
few	TRBV6-2/TRBV6-3	TRBD2	TRBJ2-7	TGTGCCAGCAGTTTCCATACCTCGGGAGGCGAGCAGTACTTC	CASSFHTSGGEQYF
few	TRBV7-9	.	TRBJ2-2	TGTGCCAGCAGCTTCATCTTTCCGACAAGAACTCAGGCCACCGGGGAGCTGTTTTTT	CASSFIFPTRTQATGELFF
many	TRBV12-3/TRBV12-4	TRBD1	TRBJ1-4	TGTGCCAGCACCTTAACAGGGGGGATTGAAAAACTGTTTTTT	CASTLTGGIEKLFF
.	TRBV20-1	.	TRBJ2-1	TGCAGTGTTAACAGGGTGAGCAATGAGCAGTTCTTC	CSVNRVSNEQFF
few	TRBV20-1	.	TRBJ1-1	TGCAGTGCGGACAGCCCGAGAGGCGCGGGGGCTGAAGCTTTCTTT	CSADSPRGAGAEAFF
.	TRBV7-2	.	TRBJ2-5	TGTGCCAGCAGCTTGAGTGGACCACCCGGAGAGACCCAGTACTTC	CASSLSGPPGETQYF
many	TRBV4-2	.	TRBJ2-7	TGTGCCAGCAGCCAAACTAGGGGATTAGCTTTTTACGAGCAGTACTTC	CASSQTRGLAFYEQYF
.	TRBV29-1	.	TRBJ2-3	TGCAGCGTTGAAGATCAGACAGATACGCAGTATTTT	CSVEDQTDTQYF
few	TRBV9	TRBD1	TRBJ1-1	TGTGCCAGCAGCGTAGTAGGGGGCGGGGAAGCTTTCTTT	CASSVVGGGEAFF
.	TRBV5-1	TRBD1	TRBJ2-3	TGCGCCAGCAGCCTACACAGGGGCGATACGCAGTATTTT	CASSLHRGDTQYF
few	TRBV6-1	.	TRBJ1-3	TGTGCCAGCAGTGAAACTGGACGGACCTCTGGAAACACCATATATTTT	CASSETGRTSGNTIYF
few	TRBV7-9	.	TRBJ2-1	TGTGCCAGCAGCCTGGTGGGGGCACGGTACAATGAGCAGTCCTTC	CASSLVGARYNEQSF
.	TRBV6-6	TRBD2	TRBJ2-1	TGTGCCAGCACCCACCTAGCGGGAGGGGGTAATGAGCAGTTCTTC	CASTHLAGGGNEQFF
many	TRBV6-5	.	TRBJ1-2	TGTGCCAGCAGTTACACGGTGGGGGGCTATGGCTACACCTTC	CASSYTVGGYGYTF
many	TRBV11-3	.	TRBJ2-1	TGTGCCAGCACCCCCGGCGGGGGACACTACAATGAGCAGTTCTTC	CASTPGGGHYNEQFF
few	TRBV28	.	TRBJ2-5	TGTGCCAGCAGCTTCCTTTCCCACCGGTTAGCCACGCAAGAGACCCAGTACTTC	CASSFLSHRLATQETQYF
.	TRBV9	TRBD2	TRBJ2-1	TGTGCCAGCAGCGCCGGGACTAGGTACAATGAGCAGTTCTTC	CASSAGTRYNEQFF
.	TRBV29-1	.	TRBJ1-5	TGCAGCGTTGGGCTGGAGGGGTATAATCAGCCCCAGCATTTT	CSVGLEGYNQPQHF
many	TRBV15	.	TRBJ2-7	TGTGCCACCAGCAGAGCGACGGGGGTCTACGAGCAGTACTTC	CATSRATGVYEQYF
few	TRBV12-3/TRBV12-4	.	TRBJ2-4	TGTGCCAGCAGTTTAAAGGGGAACATTCAGTACTTC	CASSLKGNIQYF
many	TRBV7-2	.	TRBJ2-3	TGTGCCAGCAGCCCACCGGGATTGCGGTCCACAGATACGCAGTATTTT	CASSPPGLRSTDTQYF
.	TRBV29-1	TRBD1	TRBJ2-7	TGCAGCGTTCAAACCGGGACAGGCTCCTACGAGCAGTACTTC	CSVQTGTGSYEQYF
many	TRBV4-2	TRBD1	TRBJ1-2	TGTGCCAGCAGCCTACAGGGGAACTATGGCTACACCTTC	CASSLQGNYGYTF
.	TRBV29-1	.	TRBJ2-2	TGCAGCGTTGCCAAACTTAGCGGAGAGCTGTTTTTT	CSVAKLSGELFF
many	TRBV30	.	TRBJ1-1	TGTGCCTGGAGTTTTATGATGAACACTGAAGCTTTCTTT	CAWSFMMNTEAFF
many	TRBV9	TRBD2	TRBJ2-1	TGTGCCAGCAGCGCCGTGACTAGCGGGTTCCTCCCTGGGGATGAGCAGTTCTTC	CASSAVTSGFLPGDEQFF
many	TRBV18	TRBD1	TRBJ2-6	TGTGCCAGCTCAAATACAGGGGACTCTGGGGCCAACGTCCTGACTTTC	CASSNTGDSGANVLTF
many	TRBV6-1	.	TRBJ1-5	TGTGCCAGCCGAGTCAATAGCAATCAGCCCCAGCATTTT	CASRVNSNQPQHF
many	TRBV28	.	TRBJ1-2	TGTGCCAGCAGTTTTGGGGGGGCGGATAACTATGGCTACACCTTC	CASSFGGADNYGYTF
.	TRBV6-5	.	TRBJ2-7	TGTGCCAGCAGTTACGACAGGTCCCAGAACGAGCAGTACTTC	CASSYDRSQNEQYF
.	TRBV4-3	TRBD1	TRBJ2-7	TGCGCCAGCAGCCAGGGGACAGGGGCACCCTCCTACGAGCAGTACTTC	CASSQGTGAPSYEQYF
many	TRBV30	.	TRBJ1-1	TGTGCCTGGAGTACATCCAGGGGAAAAGGCTTT	CAWSTSRGKGF
.	TRBV7-2	.	TRBJ2-1	TGTGCCAGCAGCCCTAGGCGGCGGGGCGGCGATGAGCAGTTCTTC	CASSPRRRGGDEQFF
.	TRBV7-2	.	TRBJ2-5	TGTGCCAGCAGCTTAGCCCTGGGGAGCAAGGAGACCCAGTACTTC	CASSLALGSKETQYF
.	TRBV15	TRBD2	TRBJ2-3	TGTGCCACCACACTTAGCGGGACCCCCCAGACGCAGTATTTT	CATTLSGTPQTQYF
.	TRBV24-1	.	TRBJ2-1	TGTGCCACCAGTGGTCAGGGGGGGGTGTGGGAGCAGTTCTTC	CATSGQGGVWEQFF
few	TRBV7-6	TRBD2	TRBJ2-5	TGTGCCAGTGGGACGGGAGGGGAGACCCAGTACTTC	CASGTGGETQYF
.	TRBV18	.	TRBJ1-5	TGTGCCAGCTCACCTTCTGGGGCCGGAGTATCCCAGCATTTT	CASSPSGAGVSQHF
few	TRBV7-8	TRBD1	TRBJ1-1	TGTGCCAGCAGCTCCAGGGCAGGGGGACTCCTCGGTGAAGCTTTCTTT	CASSSRAGGLLGEAFF
few	TRBV6-6	TRBD2	TRBJ2-3	TGTGCCCACCGAGCTAGCGGGGGGGCAGATACGCAGTATTTT	CAHRASGGADTQYF
.	TRBV12-3/TRBV12-4	.	TRBJ1-6	TGTGCCAGCAGTTTGGGACCGCGGAACTATAATTCACCCCTCCACTTT	CASSLGPRNYNSPLHF
many	TRBV7-9	.	TRBJ1-1	TGTGCCAGCAGCTTAGACAGGGACACTGAAGCTTTCTTT	CASSLDRDTEAFF
many	TRBV29-1	TRBD1	TRBJ2-7	TGCAGCGTCCGGACAGGGACCTACGAGCAGTACTTC	CSVRTGTYEQYF
many	TRBV4-3	.	TRBJ1-2	TGCGCCAGCAGCCAAGAAAGTGGGGGCGCGAGGCCGTTCTATGGCTACACCTTC	CASSQESGGARPFYGYTF
many	TRBV5-1	TRBD1	TRBJ2-1	TGCGCCAGCATCTTATCGACAGGGGTATACAATGAGCAGTTCTTC	CASILSTGVYNEQFF
few	TRBV5-1	TRBD2	TRBJ2-7	TGCGCCAGCAGCTCTGGGACTAGCGGGAGGGTAAGCTACGAGCAGTACTTC	CASSSGTSGRVSYEQYF
many	TRBV5-1	TRBD2	TRBJ2-7	TGCGCCAGCAGGTCTAGCGGGAGGATGTACGAGCAGTACTTC	CASRSSGRMYEQYF
few	TRBV5-4	.	TRBJ2-2	TGTGCCAGCAGCTTCCGGACGGACCACACCGGGGAGCTGTTTTTT	CASSFRTDHTGELFF
many	TRBV18	.	TRBJ1-1	TGTGCCAGCTCACTTCACCCGCCTGAAGCTTTCTTT	CASSLHPPEAFF
few	TRBV12-3/TRBV12-4	.	TRBJ1-5	TGTGCCAGCAGTTTAATTGGGGATCAGCCCCAGCATTTT	CASSLIGDQPQHF
.	TRBV20-1	TRBD1	TRBJ2-7	TGCAGTGCTGGCGGGGACAGGGGCGTTGGCGAGCAGTACTTC	CSAGGDRGVGEQYF
.	TRBV30	TRBD1	TRBJ1-6	TGTGCCTGGATGACAGGGTACTCACCCCTCCACTTT	CAWMTGYSPLHF